The clone carrying this TCR beta chain has only a few counts. This entry is derived from a study of blood T cell repertoires in COVID-19. The overall study: Collection of acute and convalescent COVID-19 samples took place in the United States, Italy and Spain.

CDR1 and CDR2 (germline): SQVTM, ANQGSEA. The ends were cut back, 3 bases at V and 5 bases at J, with 10 bases in the middle. The CDR3 has 12 amino acids. Here immunoSEQ multiplex PCR was the method, and the copy in TCRdb shows in-frame clones only, minus some. The sample records tens of thousands of clones, 88% being singletons. The sample consisted of peripheral blood. The sequence came from a woman aged 55-70 years with acute or convalescent COVID-19. The J gene is TRBJ1-1, the V gene TRBV29-1; D ambiguous. CDR3: CSVEAGRTEAFF. The CDR3 nucleotides read TGCAGCGTTGAGGCAGGAAGGACTGAAGCTTTCTTT.